Listed below are T cell receptor beta chains from one sample, sequenced in a study of blood T cells in healthy people across ages. TCRdb reprocessed the 5' RACE reads with MiXCR, giving one entry per CDR3 protein. Of some 1.5 million distinct CDR3 sequences listed, about 28% were seen once; the top ten hold more than 6%. Source material: blood. The receptor set was obtained from a woman in her twenties or thirties in good health. Both conserved end residues are part of each CDR3. D genes are given only for firm matches. Size is omitted from some rows. Given values are once, few, many or a class for expanded clones.

cdr3_nt	cdr3_aa	j_call	d_call	v_call	clone_size
TGCAGCGTTGACGGGACAGGGAGGACCAGGGAGCTGTTTTTT	CSVDGTGRTRELFF	TRBJ2-2	TRBD1	TRBV29-1	.
TGTGCCAGTAGTAAAACAGACCTTTCACCGACCCAGCATTTT	CASSKTDLSPTQHF	TRBJ1-5	.	TRBV19	few
TGTGCCAGCAGCGGACGACAGGGGGCTAACTATGGCTACACCTTC	CASSGRQGANYGYTF	TRBJ1-2	TRBD1	TRBV5-5	many
TGTGCCAGCAGCGGGGACAGGCAAGAGACCCAGTTCTTC	CASSGDRQETQFF	TRBJ2-1	TRBD1	TRBV14	.
TGTGCCAGCAACCAAGCCTCCGGGGTACCCGAGCAGTACTTC	CASNQASGVPEQYF	TRBJ2-7	.	TRBV7-9	.
TGTGCCATGAGTGATGATAGTCAGCCCCAGCATTTT	CAMSDDSQPQHF	TRBJ1-5	.	TRBV10-3	.
TGTGCCATCGGACGGGACTATGGCTACACCTTC	CAIGRDYGYTF	TRBJ1-2	.	TRBV28	few
TGTGCCAGCAGTGCCAATTACAATGAGCAGTTCTTC	CASSANYNEQFF	TRBJ2-1	.	TRBV2	many
TGCAGTGCTAGCCTGCGTCGTAACTATGGCTACACCTTC	CSASLRRNYGYTF	TRBJ1-2	.	TRBV20-1	.
TGTGCCAGCAGCCCGAATACTGGGAACACTGAAGCTTTCTTT	CASSPNTGNTEAFF	TRBJ1-1	.	TRBV9	.
TGTGCCAGCAGCGTAGCAGACACAGATACGCAGTATTTT	CASSVADTDTQYF	TRBJ2-3	.	TRBV9	many
TGTGCCAGCAGGCGCTCGGGACTAGCTTTTTCCGAGCAGTACTTC	CASRRSGLAFSEQYF	TRBJ2-7	TRBD2	TRBV27	.
TGTGCCAGTAGTATAGCCGGGGCTCTGGGGACCTACGAGCAGTACTTC	CASSIAGALGTYEQYF	TRBJ2-7	.	TRBV19	many
TGCAGTGCTAACCCCCAGGGTTCCACAGATACGCAGTATTTT	CSANPQGSTDTQYF	TRBJ2-3	.	TRBV20-1	.
TGCAGTGCTTCCTGGACAGGGAACAATCAGCCCCAGCATTTT	CSASWTGNNQPQHF	TRBJ1-5	TRBD1	TRBV20-1	.
TGTGCCAGCAGCCCGGGTGTTCTCTATAATTCACCCCTCCACTTT	CASSPGVLYNSPLHF	TRBJ1-6	.	TRBV9	.
TGTGCCAGCAGCCAAGAGTCTAGCGGGTTAAATACGCAGTATTTT	CASSQESSGLNTQYF	TRBJ2-3	TRBD2	TRBV3-1	.
TGTGCCAGCAGCTTGAGGGGACTAGCGGATCCCTACGAGCAGTACTTC	CASSLRGLADPYEQYF	TRBJ2-7	TRBD2	TRBV11-2	many
TGTGCCAGCAGCTACCCCTCCAGCGGGACTTTGTACGAGCAGTACTTC	CASSYPSSGTLYEQYF	TRBJ2-7	TRBD2	TRBV7-9	few
TGTGCCAGCAGCCATCAAGAAACCAACCTTGGCTACGAGCAGTACTTC	CASSHQETNLGYEQYF	TRBJ2-7	.	TRBV7-9	.
TGTGCCAGCTCTGGAGGAGAGAACACTGAAGCTTTCTTT	CASSGGENTEAFF	TRBJ1-1	.	TRBV18	.
TGTGCCAGCAGCCTACAGGAGAGCTCCTACGAGCAGTACTTC	CASSLQESSYEQYF	TRBJ2-7	.	TRBV7-9	.
TGTGCCTGGACCATAGAAAACAATGAGCAGTTCTTC	CAWTIENNEQFF	TRBJ2-1	.	TRBV30	.
TGTGCCAGCAGTACTAGCGGGGGGTTCGATGAGCAGTTCTTC	CASSTSGGFDEQFF	TRBJ2-1	TRBD2	TRBV12-3/TRBV12-4	many
TGTGCCAGCAGTTTATGGGTGTACCGAGAGACCCAGTACTTC	CASSLWVYRETQYF	TRBJ2-5	.	TRBV12-3/TRBV12-4	.
TGTGCCAGCAGCTTAGCCGGGACAGGGGCGAAACTGTTTTTT	CASSLAGTGAKLFF	TRBJ1-4	TRBD1	TRBV11-2	.
TGCAGTGCTATTGTCGGGGGTAGCAATCAGCCCCAGCATTTT	CSAIVGGSNQPQHF	TRBJ1-5	.	TRBV20-1	.
TGTGCCTGCAGCTTGTGGCGGGCCCAAGGGGAACTGTTTTTT	CACSLWRAQGELFF	TRBJ1-4	.	TRBV5-5	.
TGCAGTGCAGGCGGACTAGCGGGGAACACAGATACGCAGTATTTT	CSAGGLAGNTDTQYF	TRBJ2-3	TRBD2	TRBV20-1	many
TGTGCCAGCAGCTCGACAGGAACGAACACCGGGGAGCTGTTTTTT	CASSSTGTNTGELFF	TRBJ2-2	.	TRBV11-2	.
TGCGCCAGCAGCTTGGCCCCTCCTAACAATGAGCAGTTCTTC	CASSLAPPNNEQFF	TRBJ2-1	.	TRBV5-1	few
TGCAGTGCTAGAGTAACTGGGTTGAGCGGCTACACCTTC	CSARVTGLSGYTF	TRBJ1-2	.	TRBV20-1	.
TGTGCCAGCAGTTACTCGGAGACTAGCGCGGTAGAGACCCAGTACTTC	CASSYSETSAVETQYF	TRBJ2-5	TRBD2	TRBV6-5	.
TGCGCCAGCAGCTTGGGTAGACTCCTTGCAACTAATGAAAAACTGTTTTTT	CASSLGRLLATNEKLFF	TRBJ1-4	.	TRBV5-1	.
TGCGCCAGCCGCTCAGCTCAGGGGGATGGGGGCTACACCTTC	CASRSAQGDGGYTF	TRBJ1-2	TRBD1	TRBV5-1	few
TGCAGCGCTCTGGCCAGGGGGGACACGCAGTATTTT	CSALARGDTQYF	TRBJ2-3	.	TRBV29-1	.
TGCGCCAGCAGCAGCGGGGGACAGGCGAGTTCACCCCTCCACTTT	CASSSGGQASSPLHF	TRBJ1-6	TRBD1	TRBV5-1	once
TGTGCCAGCTTAGCGGGAGGGCCCACAGATACGCAGTATTTT	CASLAGGPTDTQYF	TRBJ2-3	TRBD2	TRBV6-2/TRBV6-3	.
TGTACCAGCAGCCCCCCATCAGGGGGCGGGTCAGATACGCAGTATTTT	CTSSPPSGGGSDTQYF	TRBJ2-3	TRBD1	TRBV7-6	.
TGTGCCAGCAGTATAAGGCAGCCTTCGAACTATGGCTACACCTTC	CASSIRQPSNYGYTF	TRBJ1-2	.	TRBV27	few
TGCGCCAGCACCCCTCCTTTGGGGGGAGCCGATGAGCAGTTCTTC	CASTPPLGGADEQFF	TRBJ2-1	.	TRBV5-1	many
TGCGCCAGCAGCTTGGAGGGGGGCGTTATCACTGAAGCTTTCTTT	CASSLEGGVITEAFF	TRBJ1-1	.	TRBV5-1	.
TGTGCCAGCAGCTTACAAGATGGTAGCGGGAGACCGTTCTTC	CASSLQDGSGRPFF	TRBJ2-1	TRBD2	TRBV7-9	.
TGCAGCGCTATTTCGCGGGAAAACACCGGGGAGCTGTTTTTT	CSAISRENTGELFF	TRBJ2-2	.	TRBV29-1	.
TGTGCCAGCAGCTCAGGACAGGGCGGCTACACCTTC	CASSSGQGGYTF	TRBJ1-2	TRBD1	TRBV5-5	.
TGCAGTGCTAGAGATCAGGGACTAGCGGGGGGCACAGATACGCAGTATTTT	CSARDQGLAGGTDTQYF	TRBJ2-3	TRBD2	TRBV20-1	.
TGTGCCAGCGACGACCGGCAGAACACTGAAGCTTTCTTT	CASDDRQNTEAFF	TRBJ1-1	.	TRBV7-9	few
TGCAGCATCAACGGCGGGAGCGATACGCAGTATTTT	CSINGGSDTQYF	TRBJ2-3	TRBD2	TRBV29-1	.
TGCGCCAGCAGCTTGGAAGTCAGGATGAACACTGAAGCTTTCTTT	CASSLEVRMNTEAFF	TRBJ1-1	.	TRBV5-1	.
TGCGCCACAGGGGATGGCGGGGAGCTGTTTTTT	CATGDGGELFF	TRBJ2-2	.	TRBV5-1	.
TGTGCCAGCAGTCCCCTCCGGACGGGAAACGGCTATCGTGATGGCTACACCTTC	CASSPLRTGNGYRDGYTF	TRBJ1-2	.	TRBV12-3/TRBV12-4	few
TGTGCCAGCAACAAACCCGGGACGGGGAATGAAAAACTGTTTTTT	CASNKPGTGNEKLFF	TRBJ1-4	.	TRBV5-5	.
TGTGCCAGCAGCTCCGGACCCGGCACAGATACGCAGTATTTT	CASSSGPGTDTQYF	TRBJ2-3	.	TRBV11-2	many
TGCGCCAGCAGCTCGACCGGGGTGGAGAATTCACCCCTCCACTTT	CASSSTGVENSPLHF	TRBJ1-6	.	TRBV5-1	few
TGCGCCAGCAGCTTCGGTAATAGCGGGAACAATGAGCAGTTCTTC	CASSFGNSGNNEQFF	TRBJ2-1	TRBD2	TRBV5-1	few
TGTGCCAGCACCCCCAGCGCCTGGTCGGGCTACACCTTC	CASTPSAWSGYTF	TRBJ1-2	.	TRBV28	many